Presented here are 25 T cell receptor beta chains from one specimen sequenced in a study of blood T cell repertoires in COVID-19. Clones were read by immunoSEQ multiplex PCR, and TCRdb kept only the in-frame ones, dropping some. The repertoire holds a few hundred thousand clones, with 80% to 90% as singletons. Sequenced material: PBMCs or T cells enriched from blood (not recorded which). Source of these receptors: a man aged 25 to 45 who had recovered from COVID-19.

V usage is TRBV5-1 and J usage is TRBJ1-1, with TRBD1 identical over 7 bases. Losses at the gene ends were 1 base for V and 2 bases for J; bases not matched to a gene: 5. Germline CDR1 reads SGHRS; CDR2 reads YFSETQ. This CDR3 has 15 amino acids. The CDR3 region is CASSLRGGSNTEAFF. The CDR3 nucleotides are TGCGCCAGCAGCTTGAGAGGGGGCTCTAACACTGAAGCTTTCTTT.

This clone was picked up a small number of times. The chain joins TRBV6-2 or TRBV6-3 to TRBJ1-6; D uncertain. The germline CDR1 and CDR2 sequences are MNHEY and SVGEGT. V was shortened by 5 bases and J by 3 bases, with 14 bases between the two germline ends. The CDR3 sequence is 16 residues long. The CDR3 loop reads CASSTSPTGYNSPLHF. The CDR3 nucleotides are TGTGCCAGCAGTACTAGTCCGACGGGCTATAATTCACCCCTCCACTTT.

The chain couples TRBV19 to TRBJ2-7; 8 positions agree with TRBD1. With V trimmed by 6 bases and J by 2 bases, 9 bases remained unmatched. The CDR3 totals 15 residues. Germline V gene sequence: CDR1 LNHDA, CDR2 SQIVND (reference sequence). The CDR3 sequence is CASRSRQGSPYEQYF. The CDR3, as DNA: TGTGCCAGTAGGTCCAGACAGGGGAGCCCCTACGAGCAGTACTTC.

The CDR3 reads CASSNLNTEAFF. CDR3 sequence (DNA): TGTGCCAGCAGTAACCTAAACACTGAAGCTTTCTTT. The V and J genes are TRBV6-2 or TRBV6-3 and TRBJ1-1; D ambiguous. Germline V gene lookup returns CDR1 MNHEY and CDR2 SVGEGT. V dropped 5 bases and J dropped 2 bases, with 6 bases sitting between them. This CDR3 has 12 amino acids.

The chain has TRBV30 and TRBJ1-2; D is perhaps TRBD1 (5 bases). The CDR3 runs 15 residues. Germline V gene data show CDR1 as GTSNPN and CDR2 as SVGIG (reference sequence). V lost 4 bases and J lost 2, with 17 bases in between. DNA of the CDR3: TGTGCCTGGACCCCTGGGGACTCACCGAACTATGGCTACACCTTC. Amino acids: CAWTPGDSPNYGYTF.

The rearrangement uses TRBV6-6 and TRBJ1-1; D is perhaps TRBD1 (6 bases). V was cut by 2 bases and J by 4 bases, with 11 bases left in between. Germline values: CDR1 MNHNY, CDR2 SVGAGI (reference sequence). The CDR3 consists of 14 residues. CDR3 in DNA: TGTGCCAGCAGTTACGCGGGGGGGGCCACTGAAGCTTTCTTT. Its protein is CASSYAGGATEAFF.

This clone came up a few times. The chain couples TRBV2 to TRBJ2-7; D is uncertain. This CDR3 spans 13 amino acids. V was shortened by 0 bases and J by 7 bases, with 10 bases between the two germline ends. In germline, CDR1 is SNHLY, CDR2 FYNNEI. CDR3 in DNA: TGTGCCAGCAGTGAAGCTGGGCATCAGGAGCAGTACTTC. This sequence encodes CASSEAGHQEQYF.

This clone appeared many times. The V and J genes are TRBV5-4 and TRBJ1-3; D gene unclear. Trimming took 3 bases from V and 0 from J, leaving 4 bases between them. The CDR3 length is 13 residues. Germline V gene sequence: CDR1 SGHNT, CDR2 YYREEE (reference sequence). CDR3 nucleotide sequence: TGTGCCAGCAGCTCTCGCTCTGGAAACACCATATATTTT. Protein sequence: CASSSRSGNTIYF. Filled out from reference TRBV5-4 and TRBJ1-3, the complete variable domain reads ETGVTQSPTHLIKTRGQQVTLRCSSQSGHNTVSWYQQALGQGPQFIFQYYREEENGRGNFPPRFSGLQFPNYSSELNVNALELDDSALYLCASSSRSGNTIYFGEGSWLTVV.

V gene TRBV6-1 combines with J gene TRBJ1-5, with no clear D. CDR3 length: 14 residues. Between the trimmed V and J ends, which lost 3 bases and 7 bases, there was a span of 13 bases. Germline CDR1 MNHNS, CDR2 SASEGT. DNA for the CDR3: TGTGCCAGCAGTGAGACGGCGGATCCGCAGCCCCAGCATTTT. Translated: CASSETADPQPQHF.

The CDR3 is CASSVNPADTQYF. CDR3 nucleotide sequence: TGTGCCAGCAGCGTTAATCCGGCAGATACGCAGTATTTT. This rearrangement joins TRBV9 to TRBJ2-3; no clear D gene. Trimming pared 2 bases from V and 4 bases from J, leaving 8 bases between. The CDR3 is 13 residues long. Germline V gene lookup returns CDR1 SGDLS and CDR2 YYNGEE.

This clone is a singleton in its sample. This sequence joins TRBV29-1 and TRBJ1-4; D unresolved. V dropped 3 bases and J dropped 4 bases, with 9 bases sitting between them. The CDR3 runs 13 residues. CDR1 and CDR2 from the germline V gene are SQVTM and ANQGSEA. The CDR3 DNA follows: TGCAGCGTTGATGGCGGGGTTAATGAAAAACTGTTTTTT. This encodes CSVDGGVNEKLFF.

The V call is TRBV30, the J call TRBJ1-5, with 10 bases identical to TRBD1. Per germline, CDR1 GTSNPN and CDR2 SVGIG (reference sequence). Unmatched junction bases numbered 2, after V lost 1 base and J lost 8 bases. The CDR3 extends over 13 amino acids. Here the CDR3 DNA reads TGTGCCTGGAGTGAGACAGGGGGCAAGCCCCAGCATTTT. As protein: CAWSETGGKPQHF.

This chain uses TRBV19 with TRBJ1-1; D perhaps matches TRBD1 (5 bases). Per germline, CDR1 LNHDA and CDR2 SQIVND (reference sequence). This CDR3 is built from 15 residues. V was cut by 5 bases and J by 1 base, with 14 bases left in between. CDR3 protein: CASSGVDSRNTEAFF. The CDR3 DNA reads TGTGCCAGTAGTGGTGTTGACAGTCGGAACACTGAAGCTTTCTTT.

This chain joins TRBV2 and TRBJ1-2; the D is unclear. Trimming stripped 4 bases from V and 2 bases from J, with 5 bases between. This CDR3 is built from 12 residues. In germline, CDR1 is SNHLY, CDR2 FYNNEI. The CDR3 DNA is TGTGCCAGCAGTGTCGCGAACTATGGCTACACCTTC. This codes for CASSVANYGYTF.

This rearrangement joins TRBV16 to TRBJ1-4; no clear D gene. V was shortened by 0 bases and J by 8 bases, with 4 bases between the two germline ends. Germline CDR1 KGHSY, CDR2 FQNENV. The CDR3 extends over 12 amino acids. CDR3 nucleotides: TGTGCCAGCAGCCAATCGACAGAAAAACTGTTTTTT. Amino acids: CASSQSTEKLFF.

This clone came up a few times. The rearrangement links TRBV3-1 (or the pseudogene TRBV3-2) to TRBJ2-7; D gene uncertain. The length of the CDR3 is 11 residues. The V gene's germline CDR1 is LGHDT and CDR2 YNNKEL (reference sequence). With 1 base removed from V and 9 bases from J, the gap between germline ends came to 7 bases. This chain's CDR3 is CASSQGAGQYF. The CDR3 bases are TGTGCCAGCAGCCAAGGGGCAGGGCAGTACTTC.

The rearrangement links TRBV7-9 to TRBJ2-7; TRBD1 matches at 9 bases. V gave up 5 bases and J gave up 1 base; unmatched junction bases: 6. CDR3 length: 15 amino acids. Germline V gene lookup returns CDR1 SEHNR and CDR2 FQNEAQ (reference sequence). CDR3 loop: CASSMAGTGSYEQYF. CDR3 in DNA: TGTGCCAGCAGCATGGCCGGGACAGGGTCCTACGAGCAGTACTTC.

The chain combines TRBV5-1 with TRBJ1-5; TRBD1 matches 7 bases. The CDR3 consists of 14 residues. V lost 0 bases to trimming and J lost 7 bases; unmatched junction nucleotides: 4. Germline V CDR1 and CDR2: SGHRS, YFSETQ. Here the CDR3 reads CASSLEQGVQPQHF. CDR3 nucleotides: TGCGCCAGCAGCTTGGAGCAGGGGGTCCAGCCCCAGCATTTT.

The gene calls are TRBV2 and TRBJ1-1; the D gene is possibly TRBD1 (5 bases). Germline V gene lookup returns CDR1 SNHLY and CDR2 FYNNEI. This CDR3 comprises 14 residues. The V end was cut by 2 bases, the J end by 4 bases, with 11 bases between. CDR3 residues: CASSESGQGTEAFF. CDR3 bases: TGTGCCAGCAGTGAATCCGGGCAGGGCACTGAAGCTTTCTTT.

This clone was found once. Other DNA sequences in this specimen translate into the identical CDR3. The chain has TRBV7-9 and TRBJ1-2; 7 positions agree with TRBD1. J lost 8 bases, V lost 5 bases, and 5 bases had no gene match. The CDR3 consists of 12 residues. The germline V gene encodes CDR1 SEHNR and CDR2 FQNEAQ (reference sequence). The CDR3, as DNA: TGTGCCAGCAGCCCAGGGGGGAGCGGCTACACCTTC. This encodes CASSPGGSGYTF.

The J gene is TRBJ2-1, the V gene TRBV29-1; the D gene is possibly TRBD1 (6 bases). V was trimmed by 1 base and J by 5 bases, leaving 15 bases between them. The CDR3 runs to 15 residues. The germline gives CDR1 SQVTM, CDR2 ANQGSEA. CDR3: CSVEVRTAVNNEQFF. CDR3 nucleotides: TGCAGCGTTGAAGTGAGGACAGCGGTTAACAATGAGCAGTTCTTC.

This clone was observed once. The genes are TRBV24-1 and TRBJ2-2; no reliable D call. In germline, CDR1 is KGHDR, CDR2 SFDVKD. The V end lost 6 bases, the J end lost 3 bases, and 7 bases lay between the germline ends. This CDR3 is 13 amino acids long. CDR3 loop: CATSPGYTGELFF. The CDR3 region has the DNA TGTGCCACCAGTCCAGGCTACACCGGGGAGCTGTTTTTT.

The rearrangement joins TRBV6-1 to TRBJ2-1, with 8 bases fitting TRBD1. The V gene's germline CDR1 is MNHNS and CDR2 SASEGT. The V segment lost 3 bases and the J segment 8 bases; nucleotides outside the gene matches: 12. CDR3 length equals 16 residues. DNA for the CDR3: TGTGCCAGCAGTGACCATGCAGGGGGCTTACGGGATGAGCAGTTCTTC. Translated: CASSDHAGGLRDEQFF.

The chain has TRBV2 and TRBJ1-5; 10 bases fit TRBD1. CDR1 is SNHLY and CDR2 is FYNNEI in the germline V gene. V was pared by 6 bases and J by 7 bases, with 9 bases of the junction left unmatched. This CDR3 region has 15 residues. The DNA of the CDR3 is TGTGCCAGCAGAGCGACAGGGGGCTCACTACAGCCCCAGCATTTT. This encodes CASRATGGSLQPQHF.

Comment on this clone: The sample has other DNA sequences that encode this CDR3 too. The genes are TRBV9 and TRBJ1-2; D is possibly TRBD1 (6 bases). Trimming took 0 bases from V and 2 from J, leaving 8 bases between them. Germline lookup yields CDR1 SGDLS and CDR2 YYNGEE. This CDR3 is built from 14 residues. CDR3: CASSVGQGNYGYTF. The DNA for the CDR3 is TGTGCCAGCAGCGTAGGTCAGGGGAACTATGGCTACACCTTC.